This is a list of T cell receptor beta chains from one sample in a study of T cell changes during pregnancy in multiple sclerosis. The data were produced by immunoSEQ multiplex PCR, yet TCRdb's version contains in-frame clones alone and is incomplete. The sample lists some 63,000 clones, roughly 91% occurring once. The material was peripheral blood, obtained before pregnancy. These receptors all come from a female donor with multiple sclerosis, enrolled in a pregnancy study. The conserved cysteine and the conserved F or W are not part of the CDR3 here. The order of the fields is V gene, clone size, J gene, CDR3 protein. Clone size is shown for a subset of rows, as once, few, many or a class of expanded clone.

TRBV19	NA	TRBJ2-1	ASSILSVAGGTYNEQF
TRBV5-5	NA	TRBJ1-2	ASSLVEGAEYGYT
TRBV30	NA	TRBJ1-1	AWNVFGGTEAF
TRBV7-8	NA	TRBJ2-1	ASSLEPHNEQF
TRBV6-5	NA	TRBJ1-1	ASRTGGEAF
TRBV23-1	NA	TRBJ1-5	ASSRPPGQRSNQPQH
TRBV4-3	NA	TRBJ2-3	ASSQDPRGQVL
TRBV14	NA	TRBJ1-1	ASSLLTGGTEAF
TRBV5-4	NA	TRBJ2-5	ASTLASGGQETQY
TRBV9	NA	TRBJ1-1	ASSVTPGAEKAF
TRBV6-4	few	TRBJ2-3	ASSDSRGHDTQY
TRBV7-2	NA	TRBJ1-2	ASSPDRGHDGYT
TRBV27	NA	TRBJ2-7	AIKDPGQGIGEQY
TRBV19	NA	TRBJ2-3	ASSFVGGDGTQY
TRBV6-5	NA	TRBJ2-3	ASTVGQGADTQY
TRBV19	NA	TRBJ1-5	ASSDRAHQPQH
TRBV4-1	NA	TRBJ2-7	ASAGSATGYEQY
TRBV30	NA	TRBJ1-4	AWRKGVGGQRGEKLF
TRBV20-1	NA	TRBJ1-2	SAPWGLGYT
TRBV5-1	NA	TRBJ2-7	ASSLGQDYEQY
TRBV6-4	NA	TRBJ1-6	ASSDNGYGSPLH
TRBV18	NA	TRBJ2-1	ASSPPRGGYNEQF
TRBV20-1	NA	TRBJ2-3	SALTTDTQY
TRBV4-3	few	TRBJ1-2	ASSLGTAPPQ
TRBV9	NA	TRBJ2-3	ASSLGPTDTQY
TRBV6-4	few	TRBJ2-6	ASSDTRTDGANVLT
TRBV14	NA	TRBJ2-2	ASSHVGGTGELF